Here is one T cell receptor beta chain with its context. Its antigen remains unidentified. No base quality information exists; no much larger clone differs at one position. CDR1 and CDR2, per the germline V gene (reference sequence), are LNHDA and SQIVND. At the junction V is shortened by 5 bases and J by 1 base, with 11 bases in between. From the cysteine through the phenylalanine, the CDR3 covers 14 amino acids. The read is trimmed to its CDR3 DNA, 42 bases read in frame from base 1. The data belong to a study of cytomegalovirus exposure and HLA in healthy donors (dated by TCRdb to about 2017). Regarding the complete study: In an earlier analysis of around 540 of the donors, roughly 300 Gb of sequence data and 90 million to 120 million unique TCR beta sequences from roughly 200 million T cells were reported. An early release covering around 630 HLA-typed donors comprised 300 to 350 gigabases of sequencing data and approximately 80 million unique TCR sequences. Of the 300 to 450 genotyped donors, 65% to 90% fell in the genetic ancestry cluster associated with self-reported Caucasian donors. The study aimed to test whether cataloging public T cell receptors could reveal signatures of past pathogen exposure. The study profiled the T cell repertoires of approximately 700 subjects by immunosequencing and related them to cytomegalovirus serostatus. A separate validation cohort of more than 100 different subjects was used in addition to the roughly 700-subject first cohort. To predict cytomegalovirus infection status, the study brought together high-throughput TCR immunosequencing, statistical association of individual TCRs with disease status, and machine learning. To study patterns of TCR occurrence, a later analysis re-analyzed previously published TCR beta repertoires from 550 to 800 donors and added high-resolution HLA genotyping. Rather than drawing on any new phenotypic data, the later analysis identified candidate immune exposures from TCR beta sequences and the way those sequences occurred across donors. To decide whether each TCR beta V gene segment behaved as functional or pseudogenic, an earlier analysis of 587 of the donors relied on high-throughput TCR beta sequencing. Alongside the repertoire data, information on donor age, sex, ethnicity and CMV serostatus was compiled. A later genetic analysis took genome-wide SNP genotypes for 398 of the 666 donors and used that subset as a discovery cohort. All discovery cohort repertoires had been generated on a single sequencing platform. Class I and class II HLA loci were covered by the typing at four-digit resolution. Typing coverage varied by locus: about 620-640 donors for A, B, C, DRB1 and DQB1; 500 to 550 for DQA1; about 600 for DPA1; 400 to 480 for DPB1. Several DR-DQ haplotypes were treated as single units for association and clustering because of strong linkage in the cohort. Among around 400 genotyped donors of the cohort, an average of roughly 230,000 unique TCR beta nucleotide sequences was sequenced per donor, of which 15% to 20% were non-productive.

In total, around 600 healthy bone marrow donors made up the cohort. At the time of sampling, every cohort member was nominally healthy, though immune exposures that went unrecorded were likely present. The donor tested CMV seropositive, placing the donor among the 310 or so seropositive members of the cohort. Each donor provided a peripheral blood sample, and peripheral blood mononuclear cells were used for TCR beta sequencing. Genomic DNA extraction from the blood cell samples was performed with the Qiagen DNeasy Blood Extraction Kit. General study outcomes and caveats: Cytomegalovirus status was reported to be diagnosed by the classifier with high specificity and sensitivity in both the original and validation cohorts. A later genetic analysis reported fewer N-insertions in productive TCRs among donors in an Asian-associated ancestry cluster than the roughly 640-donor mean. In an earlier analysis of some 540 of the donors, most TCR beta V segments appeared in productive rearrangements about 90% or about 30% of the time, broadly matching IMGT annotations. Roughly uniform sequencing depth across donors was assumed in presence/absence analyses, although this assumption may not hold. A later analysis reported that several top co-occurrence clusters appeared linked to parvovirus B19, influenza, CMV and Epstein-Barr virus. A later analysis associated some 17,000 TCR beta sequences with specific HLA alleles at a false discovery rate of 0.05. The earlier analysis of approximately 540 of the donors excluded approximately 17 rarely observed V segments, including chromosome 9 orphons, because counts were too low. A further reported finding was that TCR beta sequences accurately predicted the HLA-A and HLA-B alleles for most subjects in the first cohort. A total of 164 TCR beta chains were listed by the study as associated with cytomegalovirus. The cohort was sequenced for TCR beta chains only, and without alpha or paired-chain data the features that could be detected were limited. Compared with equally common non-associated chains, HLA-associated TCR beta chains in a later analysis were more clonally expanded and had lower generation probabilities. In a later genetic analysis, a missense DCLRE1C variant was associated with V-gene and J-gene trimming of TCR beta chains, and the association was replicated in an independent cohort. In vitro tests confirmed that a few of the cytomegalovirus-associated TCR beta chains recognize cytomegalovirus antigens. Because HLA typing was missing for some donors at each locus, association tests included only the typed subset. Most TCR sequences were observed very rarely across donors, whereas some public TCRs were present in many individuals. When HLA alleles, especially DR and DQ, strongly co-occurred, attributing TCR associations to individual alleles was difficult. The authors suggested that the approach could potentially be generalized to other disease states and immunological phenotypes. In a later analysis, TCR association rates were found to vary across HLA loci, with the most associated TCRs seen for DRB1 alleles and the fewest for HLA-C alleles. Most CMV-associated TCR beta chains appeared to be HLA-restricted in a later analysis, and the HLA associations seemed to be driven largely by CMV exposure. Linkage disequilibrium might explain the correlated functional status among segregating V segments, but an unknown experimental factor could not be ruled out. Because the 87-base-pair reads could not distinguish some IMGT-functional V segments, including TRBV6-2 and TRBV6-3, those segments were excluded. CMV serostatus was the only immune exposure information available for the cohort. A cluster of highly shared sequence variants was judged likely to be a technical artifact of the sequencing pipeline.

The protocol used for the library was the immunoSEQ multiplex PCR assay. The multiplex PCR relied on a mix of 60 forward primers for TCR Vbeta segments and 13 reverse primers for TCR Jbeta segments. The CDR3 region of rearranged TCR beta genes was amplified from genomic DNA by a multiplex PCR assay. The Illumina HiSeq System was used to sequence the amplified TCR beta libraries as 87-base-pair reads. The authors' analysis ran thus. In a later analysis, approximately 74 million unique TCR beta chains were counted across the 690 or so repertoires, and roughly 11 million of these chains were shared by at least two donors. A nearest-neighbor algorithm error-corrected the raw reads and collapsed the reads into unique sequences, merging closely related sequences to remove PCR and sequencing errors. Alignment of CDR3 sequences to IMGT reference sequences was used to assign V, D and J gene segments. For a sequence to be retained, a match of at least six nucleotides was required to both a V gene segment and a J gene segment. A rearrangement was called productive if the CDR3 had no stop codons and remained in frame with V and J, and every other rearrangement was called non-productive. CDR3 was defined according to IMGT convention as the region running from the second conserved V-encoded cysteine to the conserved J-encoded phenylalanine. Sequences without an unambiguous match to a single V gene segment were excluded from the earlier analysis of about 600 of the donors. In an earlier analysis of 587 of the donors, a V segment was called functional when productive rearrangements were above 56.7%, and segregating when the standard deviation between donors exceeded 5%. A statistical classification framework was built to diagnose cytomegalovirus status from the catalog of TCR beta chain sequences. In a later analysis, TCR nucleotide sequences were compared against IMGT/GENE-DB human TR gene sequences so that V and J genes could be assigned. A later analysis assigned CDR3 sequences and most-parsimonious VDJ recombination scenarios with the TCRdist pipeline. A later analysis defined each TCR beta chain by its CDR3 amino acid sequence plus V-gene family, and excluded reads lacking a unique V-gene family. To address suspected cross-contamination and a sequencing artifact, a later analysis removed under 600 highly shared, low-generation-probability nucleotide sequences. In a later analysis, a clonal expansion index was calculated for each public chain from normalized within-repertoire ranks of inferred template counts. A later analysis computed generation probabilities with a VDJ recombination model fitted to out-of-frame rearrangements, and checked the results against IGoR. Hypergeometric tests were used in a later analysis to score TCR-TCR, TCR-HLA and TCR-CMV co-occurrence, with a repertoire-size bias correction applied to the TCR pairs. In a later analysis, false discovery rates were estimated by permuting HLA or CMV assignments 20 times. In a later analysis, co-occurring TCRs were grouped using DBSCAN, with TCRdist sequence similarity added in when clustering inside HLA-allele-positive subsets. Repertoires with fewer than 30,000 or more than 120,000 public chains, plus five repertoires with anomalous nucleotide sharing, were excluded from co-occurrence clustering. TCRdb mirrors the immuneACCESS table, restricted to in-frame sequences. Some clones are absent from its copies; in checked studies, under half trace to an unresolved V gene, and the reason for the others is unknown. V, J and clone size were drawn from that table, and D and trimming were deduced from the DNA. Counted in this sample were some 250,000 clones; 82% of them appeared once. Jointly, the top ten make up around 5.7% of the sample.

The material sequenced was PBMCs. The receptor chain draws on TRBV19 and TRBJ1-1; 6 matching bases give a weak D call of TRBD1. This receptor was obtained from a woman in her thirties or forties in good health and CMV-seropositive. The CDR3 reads CASSPPDRNTEAFF. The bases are TGTGCCAGTAGTCCCCCGGACAGGAACACTGAAGCTTTCTTT.